This is a list of T cell receptor beta chains from one sample in a study of blood T cell repertoires in COVID-19. The protocol was immunoSEQ multiplex PCR, while the TCRdb copy is restricted to in-frame clones and leaves out a portion. The sample has more than 250,000 clones, roughly four fifths seen once. The sample was PBMCs or T cells enriched from blood (not recorded which). The origin of the receptors is a man aged 35 to 55 who had been exposed to COVID-19. CDR3s include the opening cysteine and the closing phenylalanine or tryptophan.

v_call: TRBV11-3; cdr3_aa: CASSLPSGGRQQFF
v_call: TRBV7-9; cdr3_aa: CASSIGTSGAYEQYF
v_call: TRBV29-1; cdr3_aa: CSVTGTFQETQYF
v_call: TRBV4-2; cdr3_aa: CASSQDRSTGNIQYF
v_call: TRBV10-1; cdr3_aa: CASRLTGASGETQYF
v_call: TRBV2; cdr3_aa: CASSEGSDGIYGYTF
v_call: TRBV20-1; cdr3_aa: CSARPRNGGLF
v_call: TRBV11-2; cdr3_aa: CASTGNSDTQYF
v_call: TRBV21-1; cdr3_aa: CASSKRRVSYNEQFF
v_call: TRBV7-2; cdr3_aa: CASSPPGAFF
v_call: TRBV30; cdr3_aa: CAWSVLGATYEQYF
v_call: TRBV2; cdr3_aa: CASSPGQGQGPQHF
v_call: TRBV30; cdr3_aa: CAWSSAGGLGNTIYF
v_call: TRBV5-1; cdr3_aa: CASSEGARGYTF
v_call: TRBV11-2; cdr3_aa: CASSYRQRQETQYF
v_call: TRBV2; cdr3_aa: CASKVVGPGELFF
v_call: TRBV2; cdr3_aa: CASSGQEGFYGYTF
v_call: TRBV5-6; cdr3_aa: CASSWAGTYNEQFF
v_call: TRBV2; cdr3_aa: CASSRGLVYNEQFF
v_call: TRBV10-1; cdr3_aa: CASSVQGSYGYTF
v_call: TRBV19; cdr3_aa: CASSIGGANTEAFF
v_call: TRBV9; cdr3_aa: CASSVGGTGELFF
v_call: TRBV4-1; cdr3_aa: CASSPSPPAGDGYTF
v_call: TRBV28; cdr3_aa: CASTINRGWGGQPQHF
v_call: TRBV11-2; cdr3_aa: CASSPPGGRGTEAFF
v_call: TRBV15; cdr3_aa: CATSREGGGSPLHF
v_call: TRBV3-1/TRBV3-2; cdr3_aa: CASSPRVHEQFF
v_call: TRBV6-5; cdr3_aa: CASSPGQFRNIQYF
v_call: TRBV5-5; cdr3_aa: CASSFPLGHRVFPDYEQYF
v_call: TRBV9; cdr3_aa: CASSLGQVNTEAFF
v_call: TRBV1; cdr3_aa: CTSSQDLGLAGEDTDTQYF
v_call: TRBV4-1; cdr3_aa: CASSQGRGQGYVEAFF
v_call: TRBV28; cdr3_aa: CASGGLRDGYTF
v_call: TRBV6-1; cdr3_aa: CASSEVLKAFF
v_call: TRBV24-1; cdr3_aa: CATSDAMGTDTQYF
v_call: TRBV2; cdr3_aa: CASIPGTRVTGEQYF
v_call: TRBV11-3; cdr3_aa: CASSFLIAGDEQYF
v_call: TRBV7-3; cdr3_aa: CASSWRGSTDTQYF
v_call: TRBV11-2; cdr3_aa: CASSPHTSAGANVLTF
v_call: TRBV7-2; cdr3_aa: CASSPQSGYNTGELFF
v_call: TRBV6-4; cdr3_aa: CASSRDSYTGELFF
v_call: TRBV9; cdr3_aa: CASSARTSAGVTDTQYF
v_call: TRBV5-1; cdr3_aa: CASSLFWEMNTEAFF
v_call: TRBV9; cdr3_aa: CASSILAGGPGEQFF
v_call: TRBV7-9; cdr3_aa: CASSLVPGVSYEQYF
v_call: TRBV6-5; cdr3_aa: CASSWTGDGYTF
v_call: TRBV9; cdr3_aa: CASSQTDTSNTEAFF
v_call: TRBV20-1; cdr3_aa: CSATGENGYTF
v_call: TRBV12-3/TRBV12-4; cdr3_aa: CASSGARGGSQHF
v_call: TRBV10-3; cdr3_aa: CAIKQGANSYEQYF
v_call: TRBV10-3; cdr3_aa: CATSQQSSYNSPLHF
v_call: TRBV7-6; cdr3_aa: CASSTSGTANTGELFF
v_call: TRBV29-1; cdr3_aa: CSVPRTSGIYNEQFF